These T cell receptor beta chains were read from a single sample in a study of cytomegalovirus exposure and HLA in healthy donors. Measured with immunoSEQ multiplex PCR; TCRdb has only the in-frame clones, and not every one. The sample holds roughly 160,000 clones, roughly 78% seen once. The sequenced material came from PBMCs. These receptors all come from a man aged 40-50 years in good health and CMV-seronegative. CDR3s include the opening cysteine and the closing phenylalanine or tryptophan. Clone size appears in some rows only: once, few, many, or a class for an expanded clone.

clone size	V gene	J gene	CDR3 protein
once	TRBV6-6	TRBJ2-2	CASRQTGLNTGELFF
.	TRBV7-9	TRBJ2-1	CSSSSTSGESLEQFF
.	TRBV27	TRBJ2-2	CASSFRSGRVSGELFF
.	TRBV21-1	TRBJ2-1	CASSKHQSSSYNEQFF
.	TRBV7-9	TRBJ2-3	CSSSLESGSPTDTQYF
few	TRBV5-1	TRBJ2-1	CASNIYNEQFF
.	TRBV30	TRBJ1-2	CAWSLMGYRDSDGYTF
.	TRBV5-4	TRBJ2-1	CASSFTSPGNEQFF
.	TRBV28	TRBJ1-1	CASSPAALPTGGTEAFF
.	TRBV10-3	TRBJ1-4	CAIAAWTGRLDEKLFF
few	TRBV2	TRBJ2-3	CASRRRGSGDTQYF
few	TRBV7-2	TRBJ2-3	CASSEGNKEDTQYF
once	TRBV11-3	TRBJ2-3	CASSFSSLDTQYF
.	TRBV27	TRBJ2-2	CASSTRRLAGTGELFF
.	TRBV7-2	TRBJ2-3	CASSLAGSTDTQYF
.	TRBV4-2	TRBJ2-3	CASSQGQGKSDTQYF
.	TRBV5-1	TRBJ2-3	CASSLGGKMADTQYF
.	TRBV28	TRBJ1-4	CASSSTGPTNEKLFF
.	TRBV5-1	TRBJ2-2	CASSEYLTGGLGGTGELFF
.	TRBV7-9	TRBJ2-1	CASSPTGIYNEQFF
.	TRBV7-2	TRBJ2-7	CASSLVGGGSYEQYF
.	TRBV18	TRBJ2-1	CASSPGRVSSYNEQFF
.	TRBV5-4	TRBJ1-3	CASSLTGQGATGNTIYF
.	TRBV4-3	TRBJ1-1	CASSQVWNTEAFF
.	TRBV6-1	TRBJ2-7	CASTTPASSPYEQYF
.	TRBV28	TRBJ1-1	CASRGDRDGMQAFF
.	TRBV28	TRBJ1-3	CASSLGGGSGNTIYF